These T cell receptor beta chains were read from a single sample in a study of shared clonotypes between healthy human individuals. The repertoire was sequenced with immunoSEQ multiplex PCR; TCRdb's copy has only in-frame clones and lacks some. The sample lists around 600,000 clones, 95% occurring once. Sequencing used naive CD8+ T cells sorted from blood. These receptors were taken from a woman between 25 and 40 years old in good health. Both conserved end residues are part of each CDR3. The D gene is left open where the match is weak. Rows may omit the clone size; those that give it use once, few, many or a size class.

v_call	d_call	j_call	clone_size	cdr3_aa	cdr3_nt
TRBV27	NA	TRBJ1-4	NA	CASSPTDFASSNEKLFF	TGTGCCAGCAGCCCGACTGACTTCGCTTCGTCTAATGAAAAACTGTTTTTT
TRBV2	NA	TRBJ1-5	NA	CASQGYSNQPQHF	TGTGCCAGCCAGGGGTATAGCAATCAGCCCCAGCATTTT
TRBV10-2	TRBD1	TRBJ2-6	once	CASSGEGQGATGANVLTF	TGCGCCAGCAGTGGGGAAGGACAGGGGGCTACTGGGGCCAACGTCCTGACTTTC
TRBV25-1	NA	TRBJ1-3	NA	CASSEAVLSGNTIYF	TGTGCCAGCAGTGAGGCAGTGCTCTCTGGAAACACCATATATTTT
TRBV27	TRBD2	TRBJ2-7	NA	CASSGLAGARGYEQYF	TGTGCCAGCAGCGGACTAGCGGGAGCTCGGGGCTACGAGCAGTACTTC
TRBV28	NA	TRBJ1-1	NA	CASSFWANTEAFF	TGTGCCAGCAGTTTTTGGGCGAACACTGAAGCTTTCTTT
TRBV27	NA	TRBJ2-6	NA	CASSWADYSSGANVLTF	TGTGCCAGCAGTTGGGCAGATTATAGCTCTGGGGCCAACGTCCTGACTTTC
TRBV4-1	NA	TRBJ2-6	NA	CASSWDNSGANVLTF	TGCGCCAGCAGCTGGGACAACTCTGGGGCCAACGTCCTGACTTTC
TRBV7-9	TRBD2	TRBJ2-3	NA	CASSSLTSGRGTSTDTQYF	TGTGCCAGCAGCTCCCTGACTAGCGGGAGAGGAACTAGCACAGATACGCAGTATTTT
TRBV29-1	NA	TRBJ2-4	NA	CSVEVQDRNIQYF	TGCAGCGTTGAGGTACAGGATCGAAACATTCAGTACTTC
TRBV27	NA	TRBJ2-7	NA	CATRTESYEQYF	TGTGCCACCAGGACGGAGTCCTACGAGCAGTACTTC
TRBV7-9	NA	TRBJ2-2	NA	CASSLGPGELFF	TGTGCCAGCAGCTTAGGGCCCGGGGAGCTGTTTTTT
TRBV13	TRBD1	TRBJ2-5	NA	CASSSSGQGLETQYF	TGTGCCAGCAGCTCCTCGGGACAGGGGCTAGAGACCCAGTACTTC
TRBV19	TRBD1	TRBJ2-1	NA	CASSNRDRVFNEQFF	TGTGCCAGTAGTAACCGGGACAGGGTTTTTAATGAGCAGTTCTTC
TRBV30	NA	TRBJ2-3	NA	CALEPTDTQYF	TGTGCCTTGGAACCCACAGATACGCAGTATTTT
TRBV4-1	NA	TRBJ2-1	NA	CASSQGVVVSYNEQFF	TGCGCCAGCAGCCAAGGGGTGGTTGTCTCCTACAATGAGCAGTTCTTC
TRBV27	NA	TRBJ2-7	NA	CASSSYREVGEQYF	TGTGCCAGCAGTTCATACAGGGAGGTCGGCGAGCAGTACTTC
TRBV19	NA	TRBJ1-1	NA	CASSIGGGHTEAFF	TGTGCCAGTAGTATAGGGGGAGGTCACACTGAAGCTTTCTTT
TRBV5-1	TRBD2	TRBJ2-1	once	CASSLVSGGSSYNEQFF	TGCGCCAGCAGCTTGGTCTCCGGGGGGAGCTCCTACAATGAGCAGTTCTTC
TRBV4-1	NA	TRBJ2-3	NA	CASSGGTDTQYF	TGCGCCAGCAGCGGGGGAACAGATACGCAGTATTTT
TRBV9	NA	TRBJ2-5	NA	CASSGSNSGPETQYF	TGTGCCAGCAGCGGATCTAATAGCGGCCCAGAGACCCAGTACTTC
TRBV9	TRBD1	TRBJ2-7	NA	CASSAGQGFAYEQYF	TGTGCCAGCAGCGCAGGACAGGGCTTCGCCTACGAGCAGTACTTC
TRBV5-6	NA	TRBJ1-2	once	CASSLEDTQVYGYTF	TGTGCCAGCAGCTTGGAGGATACTCAAGTCTATGGCTACACCTTC
TRBV7-6	TRBD1	TRBJ2-7	NA	CASSLATGIHEQYF	TGTGCCAGCAGCTTAGCGACAGGGATCCACGAGCAGTACTTC
TRBV4-1	TRBD2	TRBJ2-7	NA	CASSLGLAGAYEQYF	TGCGCCAGCAGCCTAGGGCTGGCGGGAGCCTACGAGCAGTACTTC
TRBV5-4	TRBD2	TRBJ2-5	NA	CASSLAIGGRPETQYF	TGTGCCAGCAGCTTGGCGATAGGCGGGAGGCCAGAGACCCAGTACTTC
TRBV9	TRBD2	TRBJ2-1	NA	CASSASGSSYNEQFF	TGTGCCAGCAGCGCTAGCGGGAGCTCCTACAATGAGCAGTTCTTC
TRBV6-1	NA	TRBJ2-3	NA	CASSKGGLAATQYF	TGTGCCAGCAGCAAAGGGGGGTTGGCCGCGACGCAGTATTTT
TRBV2	TRBD2	TRBJ2-7	NA	CASRLGTSGSYEQYF	TGTGCCAGCAGATTGGGGACTAGCGGATCCTACGAGCAGTACTTC
TRBV6-1	TRBD1	TRBJ1-4	NA	CASSEGGQGYEKLFF	TGTGCCAGCAGCGAAGGGGGACAGGGGTATGAAAAACTGTTTTTT
TRBV7-9	NA	TRBJ2-1	NA	CASSRITGGPYNEQFF	TGTGCCAGCAGCCGAATAACAGGAGGGCCGTACAATGAGCAGTTCTTC
TRBV11-2	NA	TRBJ2-7	NA	CASSFRNYEQYF	TGTGCCAGCAGCTTCAGGAACTACGAGCAGTACTTC
TRBV27	TRBD2	TRBJ2-1	NA	CASSPGTSGGGEQFF	TGTGCCAGCAGTCCTGGGACTAGCGGGGGAGGGGAGCAGTTCTTC
TRBV12-1	NA	TRBJ2-5	NA	CASTLGGGQETQYF	TGTGCCAGCACCCTCGGGGGGGGCCAAGAGACCCAGTACTTC
TRBV28	NA	TRBJ2-7	NA	CASSSIDRDASYEQYF	TGTGCCAGCAGTTCCATTGACCGGGACGCCTCCTACGAGCAGTACTTC
TRBV6-7	NA	TRBJ2-2	NA	CASSYKQNTGELFF	TGTGCCAGCAGTTACAAACAAAACACCGGGGAGCTGTTTTTT
TRBV5-1	TRBD2	TRBJ2-7	NA	CASSLQGLGLAGAYEQYF	TGCGCCAGCAGCCTACAGGGGCTCGGACTAGCGGGAGCGTACGAGCAGTACTTC
TRBV27	NA	TRBJ2-7	NA	CASSLRDGSYEQYF	TGTGCCAGCAGTTTACGGGACGGATCCTACGAGCAGTACTTC
TRBV18	NA	TRBJ1-5	NA	CASSPNPRQPNQPQHF	TGTGCCAGCTCACCAAATCCCCGACAGCCCAATCAGCCCCAGCATTTT
TRBV25-1	NA	TRBJ1-3	NA	CASSEGAASGNTIYF	TGTGCCAGCAGTGAAGGGGCGGCCTCTGGAAACACCATATATTTT
TRBV5-1	TRBD1	TRBJ2-3	NA	CASSPPGQEHTDTQYF	TGCGCCAGCAGCCCGCCTGGACAGGAACACACAGATACGCAGTATTTT
TRBV20-1	NA	TRBJ2-7	NA	CSARGSYEQYF	TGCAGTGCTAGAGGGTCCTACGAGCAGTACTTC
TRBV19	NA	TRBJ2-6	once	CASTGVSGANVLTF	TGTGCCAGTACTGGGGTCTCTGGGGCCAACGTCCTGACTTTC
TRBV7-2	NA	TRBJ2-1	NA	CASSLADHNEQFF	TGTGCCAGCAGCTTAGCGGATCACAATGAGCAGTTCTTC
TRBV7-9	TRBD1	TRBJ1-1	NA	CASSLIGGDSNTEAFF	TGTGCCAGCAGCTTAATCGGCGGGGACAGTAACACTGAAGCTTTCTTT
TRBV15	NA	TRBJ2-7	NA	CATSLEAKDNYEQYF	TGTGCCACCAGCCTGGAGGCAAAGGACAACTACGAGCAGTACTTC
TRBV27	TRBD1	TRBJ2-3	NA	CASSDRDPSTDTQYF	TGTGCCAGCAGTGACAGGGATCCTAGCACAGATACGCAGTATTTT
TRBV7-9	NA	TRBJ2-7	NA	CASSLAGGGMYEQYF	TGTGCCAGCAGCTTAGCGGGAGGAGGTATGTACGAGCAGTACTTC
TRBV7-8	TRBD2	TRBJ2-7	NA	CASSSGGRAYEQYF	TGTGCCAGCAGCTCGGGGGGGAGAGCCTACGAGCAGTACTTC
TRBV27	NA	TRBJ2-2	NA	CASSLSGQSATGELFF	TGTGCCAGCAGTTTATCAGGGCAATCTGCCACCGGGGAGCTGTTTTTT
TRBV7-8	TRBD1	TRBJ1-1	NA	CASSRPGTGSNTEAFF	TGTGCCAGCAGCCGTCCCGGGACAGGGTCGAACACTGAAGCTTTCTTT
TRBV15	NA	TRBJ1-2	NA	CATSRGEDSAYGYTF	TGTGCCACCAGCAGAGGTGAGGACAGCGCCTATGGCTACACCTTC
TRBV6-5	NA	TRBJ1-1	NA	CASSYSSDSWAFF	TGTGCCAGCAGTTACTCCTCCGACAGTTGGGCTTTCTTT